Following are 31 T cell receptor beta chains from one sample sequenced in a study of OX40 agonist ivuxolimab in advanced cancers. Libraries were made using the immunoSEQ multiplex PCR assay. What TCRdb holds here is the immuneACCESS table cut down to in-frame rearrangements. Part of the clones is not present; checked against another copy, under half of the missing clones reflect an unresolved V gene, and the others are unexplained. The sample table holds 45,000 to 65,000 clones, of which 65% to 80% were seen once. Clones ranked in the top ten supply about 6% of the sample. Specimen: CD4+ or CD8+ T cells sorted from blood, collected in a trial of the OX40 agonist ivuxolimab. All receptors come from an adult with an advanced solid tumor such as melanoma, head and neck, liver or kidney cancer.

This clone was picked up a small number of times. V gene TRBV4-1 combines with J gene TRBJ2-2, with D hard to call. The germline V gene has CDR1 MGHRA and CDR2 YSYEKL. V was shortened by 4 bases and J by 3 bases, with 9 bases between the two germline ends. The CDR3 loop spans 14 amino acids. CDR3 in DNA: TGCGCCAGCAGCCCAGACAAGTACACCGGGGAGCTGTTTTTT. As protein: CASSPDKYTGELFF.

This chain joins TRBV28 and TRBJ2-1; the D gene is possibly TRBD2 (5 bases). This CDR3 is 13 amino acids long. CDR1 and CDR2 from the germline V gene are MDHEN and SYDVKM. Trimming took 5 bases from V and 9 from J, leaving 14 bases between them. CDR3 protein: CASSPLVFGEQFF. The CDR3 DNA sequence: TGTGCCAGCAGTCCACTAGTATTTGGTGAGCAGTTCTTC.

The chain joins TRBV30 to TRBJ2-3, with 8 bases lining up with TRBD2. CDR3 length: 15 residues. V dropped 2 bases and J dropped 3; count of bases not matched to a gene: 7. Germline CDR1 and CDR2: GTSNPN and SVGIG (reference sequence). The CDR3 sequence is CAWSPGLALTDTQYF. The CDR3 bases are TGTGCCTGGAGTCCCGGACTAGCTTTGACAGATACGCAGTATTTT.

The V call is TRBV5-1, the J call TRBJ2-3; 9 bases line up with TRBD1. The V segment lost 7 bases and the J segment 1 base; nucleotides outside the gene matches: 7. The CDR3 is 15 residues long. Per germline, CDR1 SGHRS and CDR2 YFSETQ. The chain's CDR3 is CASRTGGRGTDTQYF. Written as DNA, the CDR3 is TGCGCCAGCCGAACAGGGGGCAGGGGCACAGATACGCAGTATTTT.

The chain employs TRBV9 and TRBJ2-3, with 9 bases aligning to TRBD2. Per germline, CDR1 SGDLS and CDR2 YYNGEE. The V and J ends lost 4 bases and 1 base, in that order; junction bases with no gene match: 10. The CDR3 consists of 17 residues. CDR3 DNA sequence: TGTGCCAGCAGCTCCTCGTTGAAGCGGGGGGGCACAGATACGCAGTATTTT. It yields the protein CASSSSLKRGGTDTQYF.

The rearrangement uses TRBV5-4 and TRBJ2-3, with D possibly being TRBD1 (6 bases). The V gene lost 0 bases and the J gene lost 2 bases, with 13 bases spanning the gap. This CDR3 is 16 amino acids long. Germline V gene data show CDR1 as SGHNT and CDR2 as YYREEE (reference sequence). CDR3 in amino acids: CASSLGAGVNTDTQYF. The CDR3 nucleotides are TGTGCCAGCAGCTTGGGGGCAGGGGTCAACACAGATACGCAGTATTTT.

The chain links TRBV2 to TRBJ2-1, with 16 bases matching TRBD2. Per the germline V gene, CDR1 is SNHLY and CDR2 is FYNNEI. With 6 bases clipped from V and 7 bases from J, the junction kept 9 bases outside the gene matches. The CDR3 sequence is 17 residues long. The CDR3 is CASSWGLAGGPGNEQFF. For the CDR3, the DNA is TGTGCCAGCAGCTGGGGACTAGCGGGAGGGCCGGGGAATGAGCAGTTCTTC.

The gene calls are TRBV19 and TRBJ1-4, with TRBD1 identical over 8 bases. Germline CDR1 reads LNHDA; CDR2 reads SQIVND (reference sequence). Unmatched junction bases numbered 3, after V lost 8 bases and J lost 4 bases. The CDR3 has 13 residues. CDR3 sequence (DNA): TGTGCCAGTGGGGACAGGAGTAATGAAAAACTGTTTTTT. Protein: CASGDRSNEKLFF.

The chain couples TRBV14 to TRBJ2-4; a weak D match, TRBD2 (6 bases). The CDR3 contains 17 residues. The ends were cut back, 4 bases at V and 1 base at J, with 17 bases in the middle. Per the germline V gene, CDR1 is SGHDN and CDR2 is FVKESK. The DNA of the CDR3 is TGTGCCAGCAGCCCAGCCACGTGGGGGAGGGCCAAAAACATTCAGTACTTC. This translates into CASSPATWGRAKNIQYF.

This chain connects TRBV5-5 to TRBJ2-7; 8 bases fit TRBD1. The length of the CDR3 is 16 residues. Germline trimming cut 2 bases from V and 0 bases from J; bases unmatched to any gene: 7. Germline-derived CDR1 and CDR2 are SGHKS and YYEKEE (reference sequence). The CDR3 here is CASSFGQGMGSYEQYF. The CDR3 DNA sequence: TGTGCCAGCAGCTTCGGACAGGGAATGGGCTCCTACGAGCAGTACTTC.

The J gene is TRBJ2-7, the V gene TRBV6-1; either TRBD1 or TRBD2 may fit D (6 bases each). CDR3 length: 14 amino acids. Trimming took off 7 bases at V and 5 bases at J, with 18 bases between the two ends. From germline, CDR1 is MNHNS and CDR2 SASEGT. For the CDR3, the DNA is TGTGCCAGCATCTCAGGATGGGGGGCGAACGAGCAGTACTTC. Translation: CASISGWGANEQYF.

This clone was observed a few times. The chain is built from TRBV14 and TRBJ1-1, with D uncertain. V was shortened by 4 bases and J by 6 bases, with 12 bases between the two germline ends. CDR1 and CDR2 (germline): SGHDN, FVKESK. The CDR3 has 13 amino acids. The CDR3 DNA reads TGTGCCAGCAGCCTAGTTTCCAAGGCTGAAGCTTTCTTT. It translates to CASSLVSKAEAFF.

The CDR3 DNA reads TGTGCCAGTAGTTTCAGGGGGTCCCCAAACATTCAGTACTTC. It is translated as CASSFRGSPNIQYF. The gene calls are TRBV19 and TRBJ2-4; TRBD1 agrees at 7 bases. This CDR3 contains 14 residues. Per the germline V gene, CDR1 is LNHDA and CDR2 is SQIVND (reference sequence). J lost 6 bases, V lost 5 bases, and 7 bases had no gene match. Combining the CDR3 with reference TRBV19 and TRBJ2-4 gives the whole variable domain DGGITQSPKYLFRKEGQNVTLSCEQNLNHDAMYWYRQDPGQGLRLIYYSQIVNDFQKGDIAEGYSVSREKKESFPLTVTSAQKNPTAFYLCASSFRGSPNIQYFGAGTRLSVL.

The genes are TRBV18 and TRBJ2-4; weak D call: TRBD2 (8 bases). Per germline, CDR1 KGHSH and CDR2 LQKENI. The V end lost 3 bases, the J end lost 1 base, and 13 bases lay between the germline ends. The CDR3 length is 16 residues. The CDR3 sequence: CASSPSGGGAKNIQYF. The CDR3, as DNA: TGTGCCAGCTCACCCTCGGGAGGGGGCGCCAAAAACATTCAGTACTTC.

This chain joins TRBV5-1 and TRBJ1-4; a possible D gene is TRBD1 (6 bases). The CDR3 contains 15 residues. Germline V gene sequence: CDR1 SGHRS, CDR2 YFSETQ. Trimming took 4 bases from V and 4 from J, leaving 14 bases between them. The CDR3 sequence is CASSNPQGLNEKLFF. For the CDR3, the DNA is TGCGCCAGCAGCAACCCCCAGGGGCTTAATGAAAAACTGTTTTTT.

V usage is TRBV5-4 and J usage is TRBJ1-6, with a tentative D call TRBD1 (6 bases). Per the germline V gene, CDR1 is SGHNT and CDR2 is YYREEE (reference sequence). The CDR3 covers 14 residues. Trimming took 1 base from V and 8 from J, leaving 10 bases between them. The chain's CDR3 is CASSLWGADSPLHF. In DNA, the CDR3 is TGTGCCAGCAGCTTGTGGGGGGCTGATTCACCCCTCCACTTT.

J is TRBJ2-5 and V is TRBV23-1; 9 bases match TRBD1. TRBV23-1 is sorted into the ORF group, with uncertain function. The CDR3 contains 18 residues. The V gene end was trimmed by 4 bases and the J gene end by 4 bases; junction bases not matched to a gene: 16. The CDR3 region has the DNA TGCGCCAGCAGTCCCGCGGGACAGGGTAAAGTTCGTGGAGAGACCCAGTACTTC. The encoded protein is CASSPAGQGKVRGETQYF.

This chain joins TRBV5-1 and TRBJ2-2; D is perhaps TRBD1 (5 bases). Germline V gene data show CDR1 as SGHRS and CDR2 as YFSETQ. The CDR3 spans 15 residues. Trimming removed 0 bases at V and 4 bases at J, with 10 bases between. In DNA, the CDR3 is TGCGCCAGCAGCTTGGTGGGGCCGCTCACCGGGGAGCTGTTTTTT. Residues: CASSLVGPLTGELFF.

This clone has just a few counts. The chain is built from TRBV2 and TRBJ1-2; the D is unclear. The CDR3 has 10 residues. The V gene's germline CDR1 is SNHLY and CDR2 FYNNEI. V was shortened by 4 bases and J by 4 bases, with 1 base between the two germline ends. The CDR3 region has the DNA TGTGCCAGCAGTGGCTATGGCTACACCTTC. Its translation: CASSGYGYTF. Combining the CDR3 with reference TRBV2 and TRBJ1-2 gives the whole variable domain EPEVTQTPSHQVTQMGQEVILRCVPISNHLYFYWYRQILGQKVEFLVSFYNNEISEKSEIFDDQFSVERPDGSNFTLKIRSTKLEDSAMYFCASSGYGYTFGSGTRLTVV.

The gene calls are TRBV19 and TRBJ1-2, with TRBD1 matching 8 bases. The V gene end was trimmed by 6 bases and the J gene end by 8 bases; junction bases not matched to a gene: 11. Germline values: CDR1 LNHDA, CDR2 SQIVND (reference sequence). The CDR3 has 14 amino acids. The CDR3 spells CASRPRQGMGGYTF. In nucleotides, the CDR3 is TGTGCCAGTAGACCGAGACAGGGGATGGGCGGCTACACCTTC. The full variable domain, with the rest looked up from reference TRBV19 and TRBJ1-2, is DGGITQSPKYLFRKEGQNVTLSCEQNLNHDAMYWYRQDPGQGLRLIYYSQIVNDFQKGDIAEGYSVSREKKESFPLTVTSAQKNPTAFYLCASRPRQGMGGYTFGSGTRLTVV.

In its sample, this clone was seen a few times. The CDR3 protein is CASSTRTVGNTIYF. The CDR3 DNA reads as TGTGCCAGCAGCACCCGGACGGTTGGAAACACCATATATTTT. The rearrangement joins TRBV7-2 to TRBJ1-3, with no clear D. Germline V lookup: CDR1 SGHTA, CDR2 FQGNSA. V lost 5 bases, J lost 3 bases, and 11 bases lay in between. The CDR3 spans 14 residues.

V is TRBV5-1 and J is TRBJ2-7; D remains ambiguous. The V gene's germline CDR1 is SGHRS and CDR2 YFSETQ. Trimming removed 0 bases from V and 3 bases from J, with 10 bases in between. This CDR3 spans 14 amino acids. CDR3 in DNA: TGCGCCAGCAGCTTGGAATGGTACAACTACGAGCAGTACTTC. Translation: CASSLEWYNYEQYF.

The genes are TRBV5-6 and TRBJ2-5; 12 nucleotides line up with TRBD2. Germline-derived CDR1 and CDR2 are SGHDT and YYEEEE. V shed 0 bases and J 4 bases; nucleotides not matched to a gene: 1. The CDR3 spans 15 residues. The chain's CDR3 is CASSLELAGGETQYF. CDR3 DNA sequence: TGTGCCAGCAGCTTGGAACTAGCGGGAGGAGAGACCCAGTACTTC.

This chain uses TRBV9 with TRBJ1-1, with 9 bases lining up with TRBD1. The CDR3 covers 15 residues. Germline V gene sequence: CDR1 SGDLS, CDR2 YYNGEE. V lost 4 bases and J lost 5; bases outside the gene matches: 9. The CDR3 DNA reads TGTGCCAGCAGCCCAGGGACAGGGACGGGGACTGAAGCTTTCTTT. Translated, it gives CASSPGTGTGTEAFF.

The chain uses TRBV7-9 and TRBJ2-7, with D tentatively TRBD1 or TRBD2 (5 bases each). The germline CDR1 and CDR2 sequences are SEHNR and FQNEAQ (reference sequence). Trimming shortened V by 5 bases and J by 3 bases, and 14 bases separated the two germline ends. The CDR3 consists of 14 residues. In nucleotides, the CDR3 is TGTGCCAGCAGCGCTCGGGACGGTGGCTACGAGCAGTACTTC. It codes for CASSARDGGYEQYF.

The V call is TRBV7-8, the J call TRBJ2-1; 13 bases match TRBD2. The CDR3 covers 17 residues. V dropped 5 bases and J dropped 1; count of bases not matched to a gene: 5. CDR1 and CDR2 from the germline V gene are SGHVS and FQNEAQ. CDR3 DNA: TGTGCCAGCAGCGCCCGACTAGCGGGAGGTTCCTACAATGAGCAGTTCTTC. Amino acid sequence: CASSARLAGGSYNEQFF.

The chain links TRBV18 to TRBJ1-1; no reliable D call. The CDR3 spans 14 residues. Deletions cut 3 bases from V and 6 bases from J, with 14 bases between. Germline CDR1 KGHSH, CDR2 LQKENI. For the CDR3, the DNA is TGTGCCAGCTCACCTGTGAAGTTAACTCCTGAAGCTTTCTTT. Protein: CASSPVKLTPEAFF.

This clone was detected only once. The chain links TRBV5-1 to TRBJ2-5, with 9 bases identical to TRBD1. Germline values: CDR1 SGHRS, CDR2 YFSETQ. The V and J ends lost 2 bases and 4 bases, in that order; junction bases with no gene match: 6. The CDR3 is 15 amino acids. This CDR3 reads CASSLVTGGGETQYF. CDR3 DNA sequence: TGCGCCAGCAGCTTAGTCACAGGGGGCGGAGAGACCCAGTACTTC.

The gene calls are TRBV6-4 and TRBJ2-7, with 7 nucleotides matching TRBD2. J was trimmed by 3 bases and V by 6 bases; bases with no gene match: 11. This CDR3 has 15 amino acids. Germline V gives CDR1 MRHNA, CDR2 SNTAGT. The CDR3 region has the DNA TGTGCCAGCAGCGGGGGGTCTAGCGCCTACTACGAGCAGTACTTC. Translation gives CASSGGSSAYYEQYF.

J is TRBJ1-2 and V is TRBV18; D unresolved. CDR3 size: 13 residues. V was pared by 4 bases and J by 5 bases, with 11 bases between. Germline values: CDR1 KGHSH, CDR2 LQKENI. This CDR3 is CASSRDTEYGYTF. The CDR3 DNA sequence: TGTGCCAGCTCACGCGATACAGAGTATGGCTACACCTTC. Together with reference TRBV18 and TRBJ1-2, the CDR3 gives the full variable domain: NAGVMQNPRHLVRRRGQEARLRCSPMKGHSHVYWYRQLPEEGLKFMVYLQKENIIDESGMPKERFSAEFPKEGPSILRIQQVVRGDSAAYFCASSRDTEYGYTFGSGTRLTVV.

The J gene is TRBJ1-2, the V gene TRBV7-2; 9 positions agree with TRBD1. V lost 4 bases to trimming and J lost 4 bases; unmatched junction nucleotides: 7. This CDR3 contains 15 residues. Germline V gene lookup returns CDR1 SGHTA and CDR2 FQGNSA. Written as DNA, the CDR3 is TGTGCCAGCAGCTCCCGGGACAGGGCAGGCTATGGCTACACCTTC. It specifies CASSSRDRAGYGYTF.